The clone carrying this T cell receptor (beta chain) showed up just a few times. Its specificity is unknown. As for time point: pre-treatment baseline. Sampling occurred pretreatment (T0) and at week 3 (W3), after cycle one of checkpoint blockade. Data came from immunoSEQ multiplex PCR; TCRdb stores just in-frame clones and leaves some out. The sample lists 9,000 to 13,000 clones, 88% occurring once. This sample was included in a study of blood T cell dynamics during melanoma immunotherapy. Broader study findings: At W3, later disease-control patients showed bifurcated PBMC repertoire changes, unlike progressors.

Germline V gene sequence: CDR1 MGHRA, CDR2 YSYEKL. The ends were cut back, 4 bases at V and 4 bases at J, with 14 bases in the middle. The CDR3 consists of 15 residues. The sequence was collected from a human donor with melanoma. Sequencing used blood, obtained from a patient treated with checkpoint blockade. The chain joins TRBV4-1 to TRBJ1-3; unclear D gene. The CDR3 region has the DNA TGCGCCAGCAGCCCCTACGCGGCCGCCGGAAACACCATATATTTT. Translating gives CASSPYAAAGNTIYF.